Included here is one TCR beta chain sequence, with context. Per the study methods: Estimates of nucleated cell counts were drawn from the amplification of reference gene primers. Profiled with immunoSEQ multiplex PCR; TCRdb holds only in-frame clones, not every one. That table is the source of V, J and clone size, and D and trimming were worked out from the DNA. In the table there are around 94,000 clones, roughly 92% of which are singletons. This entry belongs to a study of blood T cell repertoires in COVID-19. Study-level information: In each case, the material was cDNA or gDNA derived from T cells, B-cell-depleted T cells, or PBMCs.

The V gene's germline CDR1 is SGHDT and CDR2 YYEEEE. The CDR3 extends over 14 amino acids. V trimming: 1 base; J trimming: 6 bases; junction bases outside the gene matches: 4. The sequence came from a woman between 50 and 59 years old with COVID-19, enrolled during active disease. V is TRBV5-6 and J is TRBJ1-5; TRBD1 matches at 7 bases. Sequences were obtained from peripheral blood. CDR3 loop: CASSLRQGIQPQHF. In DNA, the CDR3 is TGTGCCAGCAGCTTGAGACAGGGCATTCAGCCCCAGCATTTT.